The rows below give T cell receptor beta chains drawn from one sample of a study of cytomegalovirus exposure and HLA in healthy donors. Here immunoSEQ multiplex PCR was the method, and the copy in TCRdb shows in-frame clones only, minus some. The sample has more than 90,000 clones, under 85% seen once. The sequencing input was PBMCs. The receptor set was obtained from a woman aged 40 to 55 in good health and CMV-seronegative. The CDR3 runs from the conserved cysteine through the conserved F or W. A D gene is named only where the DNA matches it firmly. Size tells how often a clone was seen (once, few, many) or the class of an expanded clone, and some rows leave it out.

TRBJ2-7,NA,NA,TRBV28,TGTGCCAGCCAGGACACAATCTCCTACGAGCAGTACTTC,CASQDTISYEQYF
TRBJ1-1,NA,NA,TRBV7-2,TGTGCCAGCAGCTTATCTCGGAACACTGAAGCTTTCTTT,CASSLSRNTEAFF
TRBJ1-4,NA,NA,TRBV9,TGTGCCAGCAGCGGGAGACAGACGAAGAATGAAAAACTGTTTTTT,CASSGRQTKNEKLFF
TRBJ2-7,once,TRBD1,TRBV15,TGTGCCACTTCGACCGGGGACAGGGGGCTGTACGAGCAGTACTTC,CATSTGDRGLYEQYF
TRBJ2-7,NA,NA,TRBV15,TGTGCCACCAAAGGCAGCGACTACGAGCAGTACTTC,CATKGSDYEQYF
TRBJ2-1,NA,TRBD2,TRBV5-4,TGTGCCAGCAGCCCGGGACTAGCGGGAGGGGGTGAGCAGTTCTTC,CASSPGLAGGGEQFF
TRBJ1-1,NA,TRBD1,TRBV28,TGTGCCAGCAGTTTACCCAGGGGGCCTGAAGCTTTCTTT,CASSLPRGPEAFF
TRBJ2-7,NA,TRBD2,TRBV5-1,TGCGCCAGCAGCTTGGCCTCGACTAGCGGGAGAACTGCCTACGAGCAGTACTTC,CASSLASTSGRTAYEQYF
TRBJ1-1,NA,NA,TRBV9,TGTGCCAGCAGCGATCGACACCAGAACACTGAAGCTTTCTTT,CASSDRHQNTEAFF
TRBJ2-7,NA,TRBD1,TRBV18,TGTGCCAGCTCATTAGCCAGGGGGATCGGCGACGAGCAGTACTTC,CASSLARGIGDEQYF
TRBJ1-2,NA,NA,TRBV19,TGTGCCAGCGCGCCGTCCCGGGAGAGCTATGGCTACACCTTC,CASAPSRESYGYTF
TRBJ1-2,NA,NA,TRBV7-2,TGTGCCAGCAGCTTAGACAGGGATCACTATGGCTACACCTTC,CASSLDRDHYGYTF
TRBJ2-7,few,TRBD2,TRBV5-1,TGCGCCAGCAGTTACCAGACTAGCGGGAGTCTTACCTACGAGCAGTACTTC,CASSYQTSGSLTYEQYF
TRBJ1-2,few,NA,TRBV6-5,TGTGCCAGCAGTTACTACCGCGGAGGGAACTATGGCTACACCTTC,CASSYYRGGNYGYTF
TRBJ2-7,NA,TRBD1,TRBV13,TGTGCCAGCAGCCCCGACAGGGGCTACGAGCAGTACTTC,CASSPDRGYEQYF
TRBJ2-5,NA,NA,TRBV28,TGTGCCAGCCGGCTAGGAAAAAGCCAAGAGACCCAGTACTTC,CASRLGKSQETQYF
TRBJ2-2,NA,NA,TRBV28,TGTGCCAGCAGTTTTGCCAGGTTCGGAACCGGGGAGCTGTTTTTT,CASSFARFGTGELFF
TRBJ1-6,NA,TRBD1,TRBV5-1,TGCGCCAGCAGCGATCAAGGACAGGGGAGGACACCCCTCCACTTT,CASSDQGQGRTPLHF
TRBJ1-3,NA,NA,TRBV28,TGTGCCAGCAGTTTCAGTGGAAACACCATATATTTT,CASSFSGNTIYF
TRBJ1-1,NA,TRBD1,TRBV5-1,TGCGCCAGCAGCTTGTGGGGGACAGACACTGAAGCTTTCTTT,CASSLWGTDTEAFF
TRBJ1-5,NA,NA,TRBV27,TGTGCCAGCAGTTTCGGGCAGGGATACGAGCCCCAGCATTTT,CASSFGQGYEPQHF
TRBJ1-1,NA,TRBD1,TRBV5-6,TGTGCCAGCAGCCTATCTCGACCGGGACAGATGAACACTGAAGCTTTCTTT,CASSLSRPGQMNTEAFF
TRBJ2-7,NA,NA,TRBV29-1,TGCAGCGTTGAGGGGCGGTTCTACGAGCAGTACTTC,CSVEGRFYEQYF